Listed below are T cell receptor beta chains from one sample, sequenced in a study of PD-1 blockade in classical Hodgkin lymphoma. Clones were sequenced by immunoSEQ multiplex PCR, and TCRdb holds only the in-frame ones, with some missing. This table has nearly 60,000 clones, 75% to 95% appearing once. The sample consisted of peripheral blood mononuclear cells (PBMCs), taken before the second cycle of nivolumab. These receptors all come from a human donor with classical Hodgkin lymphoma. Each CDR3 is given with its conserved first and last residue. D genes are given only for firm matches. Clone sizes are given selectively: once, few, many, or a class where the clone is expanded.

D	V	J	size	CDR3	DNA
TRBD2	TRBV7-9	TRBJ2-1	once	CASSPTSGGAFNEQFF	TGTGCCAGCAGCCCCACTAGCGGGGGGGCGTTCAATGAGCAGTTCTTC
NA	TRBV2	TRBJ1-2	NA	CASSEGYGNYGYTF	TGTGCCAGCAGTGAAGGGTACGGAAACTATGGCTACACCTTC
NA	TRBV9	TRBJ2-3	NA	CASSVAWRASTDTQYF	TGTGCCAGCAGCGTAGCCTGGCGGGCTAGCACAGATACGCAGTATTTT
TRBD2	TRBV5-6	TRBJ2-3	NA	CASSLGPPSTGTSADTQYF	TGTGCCAGCAGCTTGGGACCACCCTCAACTGGGACTAGCGCAGATACGCAGTATTTT
NA	TRBV18	TRBJ1-5	NA	CASSGAFGREYNQPQHF	TGTGCCAGCTCGGGGGCGTTTGGGAGGGAATACAATCAGCCCCAGCATTTT
NA	TRBV12-1	TRBJ2-5	NA	CASSFSPFQETQYF	TGTGCCAGCAGCTTTAGTCCCTTCCAAGAGACCCAGTACTTC
NA	TRBV7-2	TRBJ2-1	NA	CASSRWVLYNEQFF	TGTGCCAGCAGCCGATGGGTGCTATACAATGAGCAGTTCTTC
NA	TRBV28	TRBJ2-2	NA	CASTVQTPGSANTGELFF	TGTGCCAGCACTGTACAGACCCCAGGTAGCGCGAACACCGGGGAGCTGTTTTTT
TRBD2	TRBV7-2	TRBJ2-3	NA	CASSQTSGAPTDTQYF	TGTGCCAGCAGCCAGACTAGCGGGGCCCCCACAGATACGCAGTATTTT
TRBD1	TRBV7-9	TRBJ1-4	NA	CASSQFGTDNEKLFF	TGTGCCAGCAGCCAATTCGGGACAGATAATGAAAAACTGTTTTTT
NA	TRBV6-6	TRBJ1-1	NA	CASSYIAGSEAFF	TGTGCCAGCAGTTACATCGCAGGGTCTGAAGCTTTCTTT
TRBD1	TRBV29-1	TRBJ1-3	few	CSASRTGEGNTIYF	TGCAGCGCCAGCCGGACAGGGGAAGGAAACACCATATATTTT
NA	TRBV25-1	TRBJ1-5	NA	CASRGEGNNQPQHF	TGTGCCAGCCGAGGGGAGGGAAACAATCAGCCCCAGCATTTT
NA	TRBV7-9	TRBJ1-2	few	CASSLTETSNYGYTF	TGTGCCAGCAGCTTAACCGAGACGAGTAACTATGGCTACACCTTC
NA	TRBV6-5	TRBJ2-1	NA	CASSWLGANNEQFF	TGTGCCAGCAGCTGGCTCGGGGCGAACAATGAGCAGTTCTTC
NA	TRBV9	TRBJ2-7	NA	CASSVEDVPPYEQYF	TGTGCCAGCAGCGTAGAAGACGTCCCCCCCTACGAGCAGTACTTC
NA	TRBV28	TRBJ2-1	once	CASSLAAAQFF	TGTGCCAGCAGTTTAGCCGCCGCGCAGTTCTTC